The clone carrying this T cell receptor (beta chain) was seen more than once but under ten times. Its antigen is still unknown. Every isolated RNA sample was fully reverse transcribed, so sequencing captured expressed TCRB transcripts. The table came from immunoSEQ multiplex PCR; TCRdb's copy has only in-frame clones and leaves some out. The sample lists about 150,000 clones; roughly 53% were seen once. This entry belongs to a study of beta chain features in type 1 diabetes. Study-wide findings and caveats: Type 1 diabetes patients showed a moderate but significant shortening of TCRB CDR3s in all four CD4+ subsets. A pattern of fewer insertions and more deletions at VDJ junctions was seen in type 1 diabetes patients.

The TCR originated in a man aged 18 to 35 in good health. The sample taken for sequencing was Tregs from blood.

In DNA form, the CDR3 reads TGCAGCGTTGCTCTATCCCAGGGGGAGACCCAGTACTTC. It yields the protein CSVALSQGETQYF. The V and J genes are TRBV29-1 and TRBJ2-5; D is possibly TRBD1 (6 bases). The CDR3 contains 13 residues. The germline gives CDR1 SQVTM, CDR2 ANQGSEA. The V and J ends lost 4 bases and 5 bases respectively, with 14 bases between them.